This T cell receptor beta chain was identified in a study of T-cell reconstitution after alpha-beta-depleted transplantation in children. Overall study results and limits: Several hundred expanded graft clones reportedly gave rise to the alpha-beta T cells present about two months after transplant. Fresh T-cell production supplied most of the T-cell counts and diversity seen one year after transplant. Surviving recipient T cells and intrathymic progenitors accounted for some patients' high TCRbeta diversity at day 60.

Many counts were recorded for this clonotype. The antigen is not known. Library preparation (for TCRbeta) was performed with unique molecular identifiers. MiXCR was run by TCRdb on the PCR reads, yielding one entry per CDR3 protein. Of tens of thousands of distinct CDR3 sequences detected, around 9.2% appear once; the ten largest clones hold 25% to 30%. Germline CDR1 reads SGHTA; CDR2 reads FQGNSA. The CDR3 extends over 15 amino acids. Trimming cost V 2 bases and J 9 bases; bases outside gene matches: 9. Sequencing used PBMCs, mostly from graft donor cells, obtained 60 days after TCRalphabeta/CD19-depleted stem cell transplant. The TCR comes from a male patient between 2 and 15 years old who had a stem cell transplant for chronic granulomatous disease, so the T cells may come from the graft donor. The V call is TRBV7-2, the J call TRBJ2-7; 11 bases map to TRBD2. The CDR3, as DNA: TGTGCCAGCAGCTTATCGGGGCTAGCGGGAGGCGGGCAGTACTTC. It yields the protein CASSLSGLAGGGQYF. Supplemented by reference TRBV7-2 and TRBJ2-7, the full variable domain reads GAGVSQSPSNKVTEKGKDVELRCDPISGHTALYWYRQSLGQGLEFLIYFQGNSAPDKSGLPSDRFSAERTGGSVSTLTIQRTQQEDSAVYLCASSLSGLAGGGQYFGPGTRLTVT.